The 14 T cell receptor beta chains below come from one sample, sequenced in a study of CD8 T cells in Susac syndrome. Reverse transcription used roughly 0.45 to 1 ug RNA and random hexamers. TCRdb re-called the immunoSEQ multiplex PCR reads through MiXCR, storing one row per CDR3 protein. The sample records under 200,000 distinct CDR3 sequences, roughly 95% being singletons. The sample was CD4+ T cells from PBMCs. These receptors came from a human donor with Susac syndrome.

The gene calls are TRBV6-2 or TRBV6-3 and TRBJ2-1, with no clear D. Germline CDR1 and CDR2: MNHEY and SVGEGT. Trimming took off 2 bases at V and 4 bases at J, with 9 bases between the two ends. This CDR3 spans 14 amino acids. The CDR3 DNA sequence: TGTGCCAGCAGTTACAGAACTCAATACAATGAGCAGTTCTTC. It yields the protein CASSYRTQYNEQFF.

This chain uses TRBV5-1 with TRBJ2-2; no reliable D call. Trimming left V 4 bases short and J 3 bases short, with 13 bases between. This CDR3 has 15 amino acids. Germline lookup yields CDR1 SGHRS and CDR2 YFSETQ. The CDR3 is CASSLDVSDTGELFF. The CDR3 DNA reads TGCGCCAGCAGCCTGGACGTGTCGGACACCGGGGAGCTGTTTTTT.

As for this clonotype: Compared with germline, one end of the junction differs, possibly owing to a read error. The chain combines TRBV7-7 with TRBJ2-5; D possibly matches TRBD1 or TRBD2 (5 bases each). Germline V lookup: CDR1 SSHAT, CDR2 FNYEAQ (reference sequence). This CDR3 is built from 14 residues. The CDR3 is CASSLGPARETQYF. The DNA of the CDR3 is TGTGCTAGCAGCCTGGGACCCGCGCGGGAGACCCAGTACTTC.

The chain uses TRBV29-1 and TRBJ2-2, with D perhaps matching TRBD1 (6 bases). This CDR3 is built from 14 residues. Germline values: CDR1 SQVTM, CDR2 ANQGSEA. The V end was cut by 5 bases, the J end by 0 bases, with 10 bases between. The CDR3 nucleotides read TGCAGCGTTACGGCAGGGGCGAACACCGGGGAGCTGTTTTTT. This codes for CSVTAGANTGELFF.

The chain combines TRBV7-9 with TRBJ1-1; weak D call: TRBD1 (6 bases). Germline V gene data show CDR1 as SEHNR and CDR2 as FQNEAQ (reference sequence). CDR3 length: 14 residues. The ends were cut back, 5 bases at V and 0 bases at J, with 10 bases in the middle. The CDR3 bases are TGTGCCAGCAGCGTGGACAGAATGAACACTGAAGCTTTCTTT. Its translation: CASSVDRMNTEAFF.

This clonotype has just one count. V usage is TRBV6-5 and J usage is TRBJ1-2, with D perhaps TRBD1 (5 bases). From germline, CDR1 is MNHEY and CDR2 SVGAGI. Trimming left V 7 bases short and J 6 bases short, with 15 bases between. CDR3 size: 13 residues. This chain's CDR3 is CASKKLGADGYTF. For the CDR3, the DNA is TGTGCCAGCAAGAAACTAGGGGCGGATGGCTACACCTTC.

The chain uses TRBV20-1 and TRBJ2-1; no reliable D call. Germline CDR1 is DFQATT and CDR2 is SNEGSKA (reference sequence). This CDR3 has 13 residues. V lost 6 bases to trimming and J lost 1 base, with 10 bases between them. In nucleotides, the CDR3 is TGCAGTGCCGCTCGGTCGTCCTACAATGAGCAGTTCTTC. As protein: CSAARSSYNEQFF.

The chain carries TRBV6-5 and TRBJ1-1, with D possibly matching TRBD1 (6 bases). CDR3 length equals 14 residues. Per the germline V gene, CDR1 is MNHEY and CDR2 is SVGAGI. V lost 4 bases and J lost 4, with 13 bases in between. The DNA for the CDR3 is TGTGCCAGCAGTTGGGTACAGGGTTTCACTGAAGCTTTCTTT. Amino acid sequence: CASSWVQGFTEAFF.

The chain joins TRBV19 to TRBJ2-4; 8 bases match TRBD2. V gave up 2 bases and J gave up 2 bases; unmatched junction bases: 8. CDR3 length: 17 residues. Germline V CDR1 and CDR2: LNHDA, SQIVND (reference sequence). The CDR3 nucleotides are TGTGCCAGTAGTATACCCCGGGGGGGGTCTTCCAAAAACATTCAGTACTTC. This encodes CASSIPRGGSSKNIQYF.

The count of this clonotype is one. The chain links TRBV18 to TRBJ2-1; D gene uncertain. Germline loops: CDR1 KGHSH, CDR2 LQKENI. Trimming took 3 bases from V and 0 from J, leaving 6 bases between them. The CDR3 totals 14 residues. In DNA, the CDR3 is TGTGCCAGCTCACCTCAGAGCTCCTACAATGAGCAGTTCTTC. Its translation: CASSPQSSYNEQFF.

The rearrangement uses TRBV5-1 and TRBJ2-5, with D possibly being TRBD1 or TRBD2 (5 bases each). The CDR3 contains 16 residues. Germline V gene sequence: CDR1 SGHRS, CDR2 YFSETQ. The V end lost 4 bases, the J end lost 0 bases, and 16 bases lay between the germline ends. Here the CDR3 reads CASSPGTAMYQETQYF. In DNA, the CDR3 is TGCGCCAGCAGCCCCGGGACGGCTATGTACCAAGAGACCCAGTACTTC.

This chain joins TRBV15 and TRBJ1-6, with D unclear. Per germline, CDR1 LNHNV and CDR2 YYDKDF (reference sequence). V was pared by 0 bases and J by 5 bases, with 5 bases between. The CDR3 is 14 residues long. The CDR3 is CATSREQNNSPLHF. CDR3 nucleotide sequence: TGTGCCACCAGCAGAGAACAGAATAATTCACCCCTCCACTTT.

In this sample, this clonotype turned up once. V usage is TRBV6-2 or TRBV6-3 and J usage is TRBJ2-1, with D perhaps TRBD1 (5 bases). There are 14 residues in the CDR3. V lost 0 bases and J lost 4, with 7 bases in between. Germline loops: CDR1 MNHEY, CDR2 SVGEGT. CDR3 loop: CASSYSDIYNEQFF. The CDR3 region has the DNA TGTGCCAGCAGTTACTCGGACATTTACAATGAGCAGTTCTTC.

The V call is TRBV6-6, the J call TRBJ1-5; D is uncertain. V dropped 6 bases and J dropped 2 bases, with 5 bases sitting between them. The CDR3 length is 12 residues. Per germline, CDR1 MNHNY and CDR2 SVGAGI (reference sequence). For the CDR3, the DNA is TGTGCCAGCAGGGAGGGCAATCAGCCCCAGCATTTT. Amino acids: CASREGNQPQHF.